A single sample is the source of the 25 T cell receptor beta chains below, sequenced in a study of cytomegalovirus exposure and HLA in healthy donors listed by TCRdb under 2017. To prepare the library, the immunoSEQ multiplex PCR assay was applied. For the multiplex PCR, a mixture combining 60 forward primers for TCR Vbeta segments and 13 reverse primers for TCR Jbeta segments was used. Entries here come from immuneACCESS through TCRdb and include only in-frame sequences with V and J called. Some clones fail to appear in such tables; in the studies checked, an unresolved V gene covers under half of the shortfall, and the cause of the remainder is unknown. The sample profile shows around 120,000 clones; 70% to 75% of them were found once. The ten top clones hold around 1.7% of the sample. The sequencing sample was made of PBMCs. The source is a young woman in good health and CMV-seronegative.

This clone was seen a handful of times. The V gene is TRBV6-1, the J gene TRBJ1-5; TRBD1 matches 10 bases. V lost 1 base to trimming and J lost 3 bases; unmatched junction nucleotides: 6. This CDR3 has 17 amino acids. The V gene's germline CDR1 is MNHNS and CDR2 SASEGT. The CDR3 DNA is TGTGCCAGCAGTGAAGTCACCGGGACAGGGGACAATCAGCCCCAGCATTTT. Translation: CASSEVTGTGDNQPQHF.

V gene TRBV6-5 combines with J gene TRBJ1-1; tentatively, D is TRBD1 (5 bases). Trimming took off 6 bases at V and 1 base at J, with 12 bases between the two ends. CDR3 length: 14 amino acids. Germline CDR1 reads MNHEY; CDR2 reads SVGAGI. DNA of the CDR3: TGTGCCAGCAGCCTTGTAGGGGAGAACACTGAAGCTTTCTTT. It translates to CASSLVGENTEAFF.

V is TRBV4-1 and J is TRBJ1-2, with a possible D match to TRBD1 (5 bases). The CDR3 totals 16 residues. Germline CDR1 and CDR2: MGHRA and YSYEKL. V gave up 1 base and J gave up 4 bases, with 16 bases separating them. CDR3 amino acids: CASSQVGGEVIYGYTF. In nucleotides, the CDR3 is TGCGCCAGCAGCCAAGTGGGGGGGGAGGTGATCTATGGCTACACCTTC.

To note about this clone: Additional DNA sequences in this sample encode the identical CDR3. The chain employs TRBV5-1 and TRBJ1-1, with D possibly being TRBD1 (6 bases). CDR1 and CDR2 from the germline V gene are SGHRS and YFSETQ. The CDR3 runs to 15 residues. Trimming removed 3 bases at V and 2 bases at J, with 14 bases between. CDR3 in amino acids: CASSSLGTYNTEAFF. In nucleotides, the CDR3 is TGCGCCAGCAGCTCACTCGGGACATATAACACTGAAGCTTTCTTT. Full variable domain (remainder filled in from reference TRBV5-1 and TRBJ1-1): KAGVTQTPRYLIKTRGQQVTLSCSPISGHRSVSWYQQTPGQGLQFLFEYFSETQRNKGNFPGRFSGRQFSNSRSEMNVSTLELGDSALYLCASSSLGTYNTEAFFGQGTRLTVV.

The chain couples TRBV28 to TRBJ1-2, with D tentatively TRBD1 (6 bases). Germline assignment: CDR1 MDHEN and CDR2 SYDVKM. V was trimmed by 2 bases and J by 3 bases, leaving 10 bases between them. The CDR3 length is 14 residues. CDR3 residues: CASSLGGGDYGYTF. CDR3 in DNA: TGTGCCAGCAGTTTAGGCGGGGGCGACTATGGCTACACCTTC.

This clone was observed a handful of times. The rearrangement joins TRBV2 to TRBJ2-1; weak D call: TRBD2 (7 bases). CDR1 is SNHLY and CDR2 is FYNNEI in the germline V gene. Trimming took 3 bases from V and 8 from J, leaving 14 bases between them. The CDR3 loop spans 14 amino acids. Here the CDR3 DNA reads TGTGCCAGCAGTGACGCGGGGGCACAGGATGAGCAGTTCTTC. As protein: CASSDAGAQDEQFF.

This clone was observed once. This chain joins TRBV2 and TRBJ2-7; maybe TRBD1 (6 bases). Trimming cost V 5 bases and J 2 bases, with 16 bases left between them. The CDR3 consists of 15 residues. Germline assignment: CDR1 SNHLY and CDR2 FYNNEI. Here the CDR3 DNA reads TGTGCCAGCAGTTCTCAGGGGTCCGTAGCCTACGAGCAGTACTTC. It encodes CASSSQGSVAYEQYF.

The CDR3 sequence is CASSDWRGVGEKLFF. In nucleotides, the CDR3 is TGTGCCAGCAGTGACTGGAGGGGAGTAGGTGAAAAACTGTTTTTT. The chain has TRBV25-1 and TRBJ1-4, with a tentative D call TRBD1 (5 bases). V shed 3 bases and J shed 7 bases, with 15 bases lying between them. The CDR3 consists of 15 residues. Germline V gene lookup returns CDR1 MGHDK and CDR2 SYGVNS.

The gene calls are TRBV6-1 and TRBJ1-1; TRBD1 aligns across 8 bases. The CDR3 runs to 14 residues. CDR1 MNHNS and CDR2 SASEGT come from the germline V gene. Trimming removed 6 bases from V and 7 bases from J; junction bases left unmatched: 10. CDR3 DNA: TGTGCCAGCAGAGGACAGGGAAACGTTTTTGAAGCTTTCTTT. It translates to CASRGQGNVFEAFF.

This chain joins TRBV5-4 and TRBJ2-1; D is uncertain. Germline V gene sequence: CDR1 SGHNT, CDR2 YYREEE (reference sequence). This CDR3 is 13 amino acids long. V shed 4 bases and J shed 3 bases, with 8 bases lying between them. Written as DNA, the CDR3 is TGTGCCAGCAGCCCCACTGACTACAATGAGCAGTTCTTC. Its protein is CASSPTDYNEQFF. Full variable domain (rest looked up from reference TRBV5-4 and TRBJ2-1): ETGVTQSPTHLIKTRGQQVTLRCSSQSGHNTVSWYQQALGQGPQFIFQYYREEENGRGNFPPRFSGLQFPNYSSELNVNALELDDSALYLCASSPTDYNEQFFGPGTRLTVL.

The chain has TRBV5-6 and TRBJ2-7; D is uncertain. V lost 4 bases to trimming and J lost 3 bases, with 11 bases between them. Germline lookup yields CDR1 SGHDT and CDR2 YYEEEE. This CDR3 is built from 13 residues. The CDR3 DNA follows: TGTGCCAGCAGCCGCCGAACAGTCTACGAGCAGTACTTC. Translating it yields CASSRRTVYEQYF.

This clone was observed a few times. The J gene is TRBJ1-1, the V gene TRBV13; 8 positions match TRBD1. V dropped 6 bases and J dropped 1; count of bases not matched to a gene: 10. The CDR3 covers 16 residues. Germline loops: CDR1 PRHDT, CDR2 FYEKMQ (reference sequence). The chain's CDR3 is CASRLRGQGANTEAFF. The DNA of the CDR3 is TGTGCCAGCAGGTTAAGAGGGCAGGGGGCGAACACTGAAGCTTTCTTT.

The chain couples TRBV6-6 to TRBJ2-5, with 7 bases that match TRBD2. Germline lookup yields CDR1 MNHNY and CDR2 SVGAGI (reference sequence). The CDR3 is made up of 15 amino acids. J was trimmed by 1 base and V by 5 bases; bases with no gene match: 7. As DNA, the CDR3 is TGTGCCAGCAGTCAACCGGGGACTACCCAAGAGACCCAGTACTTC. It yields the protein CASSQPGTTQETQYF.

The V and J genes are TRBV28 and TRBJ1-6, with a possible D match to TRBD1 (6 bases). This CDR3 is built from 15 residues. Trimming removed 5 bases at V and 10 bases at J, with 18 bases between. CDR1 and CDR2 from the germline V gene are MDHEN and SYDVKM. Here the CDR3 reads CASSLQTGERSPLHF. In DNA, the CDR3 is TGTGCCAGCAGTCTCCAGACAGGTGAGAGGTCACCCCTCCACTTT.

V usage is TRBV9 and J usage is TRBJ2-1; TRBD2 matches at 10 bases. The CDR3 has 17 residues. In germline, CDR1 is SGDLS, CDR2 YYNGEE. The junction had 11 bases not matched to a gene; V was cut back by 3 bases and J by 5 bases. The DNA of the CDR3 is TGTGCCAGCAGCGCCCCACTTACTAGCGGGGATCACAATGAGCAGTTCTTC. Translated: CASSAPLTSGDHNEQFF.

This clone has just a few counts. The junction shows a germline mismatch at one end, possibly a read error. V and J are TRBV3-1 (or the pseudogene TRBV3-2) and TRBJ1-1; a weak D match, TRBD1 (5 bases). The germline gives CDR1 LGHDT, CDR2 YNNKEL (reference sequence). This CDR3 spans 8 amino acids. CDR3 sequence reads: CARHKGHF. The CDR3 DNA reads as TGTGCCAGACATAAGGGGCACTTT.

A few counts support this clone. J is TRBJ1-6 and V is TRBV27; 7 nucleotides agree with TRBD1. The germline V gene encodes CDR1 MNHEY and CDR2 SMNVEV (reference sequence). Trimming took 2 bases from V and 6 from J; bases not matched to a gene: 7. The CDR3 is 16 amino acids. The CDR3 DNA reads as TGTGCCAGCAGTTTAGCTTACAGGGGAGGTAATTCACCCCTCCACTTT. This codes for CASSLAYRGGNSPLHF.

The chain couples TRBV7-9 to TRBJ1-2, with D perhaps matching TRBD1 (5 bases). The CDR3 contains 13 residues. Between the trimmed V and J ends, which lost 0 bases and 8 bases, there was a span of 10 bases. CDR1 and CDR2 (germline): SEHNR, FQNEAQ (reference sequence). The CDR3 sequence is CASSLAGGTGYTF. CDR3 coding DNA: TGTGCCAGCAGCTTAGCAGGAGGGACCGGCTACACCTTC.

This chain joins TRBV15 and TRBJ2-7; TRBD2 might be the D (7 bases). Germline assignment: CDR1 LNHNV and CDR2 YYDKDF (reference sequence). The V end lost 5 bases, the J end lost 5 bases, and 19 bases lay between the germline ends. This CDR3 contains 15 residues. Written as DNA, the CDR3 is TGTGCCACCAGCGGCCCCGAGGGGGGGGTCCACGAGCAGTACTTC. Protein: CATSGPEGGVHEQYF.

The CDR3 DNA is TGTGCCAGCAGCTTACAGGGGAAGGGCGGGGAGCTGTTTTTT. This translates into CASSLQGKGGELFF. This sequence joins TRBV7-8 and TRBJ2-2; possibly TRBD1 for D (6 bases). Trimming left V 2 bases short and J 7 bases short, with 11 bases between. The germline gives CDR1 SGHVS, CDR2 FQNEAQ. The CDR3 loop spans 14 amino acids. Together with reference TRBV7-8 and TRBJ2-2, the CDR3 gives the full variable domain: GAGVSQSPRYKVAKRGQDVALRCDPISGHVSLFWYQQALGQGPEFLTYFQNEAQLDKSGLPSDRFFAERPEGSVSTLKIQRTQQEDSAVYLCASSLQGKGGELFFGEGSRLTVL.

The CDR3 reads CASRLLRGIRNTEAFF. The CDR3 bases are TGTGCCAGCAGGCTTCTCCGCGGGATCAGGAACACTGAAGCTTTCTTT. V gene TRBV28 combines with J gene TRBJ1-1; no clear D gene. The CDR3 has 16 amino acids. Trimming left V 6 bases short and J 1 base short, with 18 bases between. CDR1 is MDHEN and CDR2 is SYDVKM in the germline V gene.

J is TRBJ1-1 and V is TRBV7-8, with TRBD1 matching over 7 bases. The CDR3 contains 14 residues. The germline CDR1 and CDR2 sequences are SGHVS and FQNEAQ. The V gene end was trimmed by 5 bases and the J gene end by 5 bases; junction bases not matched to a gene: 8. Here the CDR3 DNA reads TGTGCCAGCAGCGAACGGGGGACAGCAACTGAAGCTTTCTTT. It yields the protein CASSERGTATEAFF.

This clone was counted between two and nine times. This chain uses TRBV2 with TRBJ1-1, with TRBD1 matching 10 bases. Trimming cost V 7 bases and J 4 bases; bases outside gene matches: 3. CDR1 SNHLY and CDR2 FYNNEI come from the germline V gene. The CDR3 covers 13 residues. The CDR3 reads CASTWTGGTEAFF. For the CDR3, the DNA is TGTGCCAGCACCTGGACAGGGGGCACTGAAGCTTTCTTT.

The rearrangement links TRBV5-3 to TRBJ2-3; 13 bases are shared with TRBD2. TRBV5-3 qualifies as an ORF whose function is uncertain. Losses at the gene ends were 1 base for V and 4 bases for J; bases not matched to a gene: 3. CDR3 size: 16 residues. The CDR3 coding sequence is TGTGCCAGAAGCTTGACTAGCGGGGGGGGCTCAGATACGCAGTATTTT. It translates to CARSLTSGGGSDTQYF.

The chain's CDR3 is CASRKGQGYPTEQYF. For the CDR3, the DNA is TGCGCCAGCAGGAAGGGACAGGGGTACCCAACCGAGCAGTACTTC. The V and J genes are TRBV5-1 and TRBJ2-5; the match to TRBD1 covers 10 bases. The J call may be wrong; the DNA end is better matched by TRBJ2-7. CDR1 SGHRS and CDR2 YFSETQ come from the germline V gene. The CDR3 contains 15 residues.